This T cell receptor beta chain was recorded in a study of spatial heterogeneity in lung cancer. The time point was: sample taken at primary tumor resection. CDR1 is KGHDR and CDR2 is SFDVKD in the germline V gene. V was trimmed by 4 bases and J by 0 bases, leaving 11 bases between them. This CDR3 is built from 16 residues. One entry per CDR3 protein, called by TCRdb with MiXCR from the 5' RACE reads. There are about 38,000 distinct CDR3 sequences in the sample; 6% to 8% occur only once, and 25% to 35% lies in the top ten. This clonotype was picked up a small number of times. The receptor was isolated from a male donor with early-stage non-small cell lung cancer. The V gene is TRBV24-1, the J gene TRBJ2-2; no clear D. Source: PBMCs, taken at surgery. CDR3 amino acids: CATSDPRATNTGELFF. Here the CDR3 DNA reads TGTGCCACCAGTGACCCTCGGGCCACGAACACCGGGGAGCTGTTTTTT.